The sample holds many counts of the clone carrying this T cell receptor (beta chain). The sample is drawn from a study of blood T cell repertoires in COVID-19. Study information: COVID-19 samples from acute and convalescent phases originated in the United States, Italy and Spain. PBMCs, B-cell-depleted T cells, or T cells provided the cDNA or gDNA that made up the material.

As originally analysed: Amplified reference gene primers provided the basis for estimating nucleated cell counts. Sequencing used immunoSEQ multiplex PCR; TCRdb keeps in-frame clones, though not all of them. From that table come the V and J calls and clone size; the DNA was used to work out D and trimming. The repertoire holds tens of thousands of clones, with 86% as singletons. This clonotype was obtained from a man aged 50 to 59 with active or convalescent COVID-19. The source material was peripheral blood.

In DNA form, the CDR3 reads TGTGCCAGCAGCAACTCAGCGGGAGTGGGGAACATTCAGTACTTC. This encodes CASSNSAGVGNIQYF. This chain joins TRBV2 and TRBJ2-4; 8 nucleotides agree with TRBD2. This CDR3 is built from 15 residues. V dropped 6 bases and J dropped 7; count of bases not matched to a gene: 11. Germline CDR1 SNHLY, CDR2 FYNNEI.